This T cell receptor beta chain was profiled in a study of identical twins listed by TCRdb under 2016. Regarding the complete study: The study deep-sequenced TCR alpha and beta repertoires from monozygotic twins, unrelated adults of various ages and cord blood to test whether fetal clonotypes persist. Replicate twin experiments were performed at different times using different library preparation protocols to rule out contamination. What the authors observed across the whole study: Because the same donors could not be followed over many years, conclusions were based on cross-sectional statistical analysis. In monozygotic twins, recombination models systematically underestimated out-of-frame TCR alpha sharing, but the models matched the sharing seen between unrelated individuals. Compared with coincidental sharing between unrelated individuals, out-of-frame TCR alpha sequences shared between twins had an excess of sequences with low generation probability. Abundant cord blood beta clonotypes carried fewer insertions; young adult naive repertoires showed a weaker similar trend, while memory repertoires showed none. A weaker excess of twin sharing was found in beta out-of-frame sequences because the signal-to-noise ratio was lowered by fewer shared sequences. Invariant T cells such as MAIT and iNKT could partly confound zero-insertion analyses, although diverse VJ usage argued against such confounding for most clonotypes.

Library construction relied on 5' RACE. The data were produced on an Illumina HiSeq 2000. Template switching introduced a universal primer binding site; the final cDNA contained a unique molecular identifier, enabling accurate counting of TCR cDNA molecules. Specific primers in the conserved constant-segment region were used to synthesize first-strand cDNA for TCR alpha and beta chains. To control for contamination, every cDNA library was double barcoded, receiving both a SMART-Mk sample barcode and Illumina barcodes. TruSeq adapter sequences and Illumina sample barcodes were added in two successive PCR steps. TCR alpha and beta cDNA libraries were sequenced on the Illumina HiSeq platform with custom primers. Regarding the original processing steps: Unique molecular identifiers were extracted from raw reads with MiGEC, and CDR3 positions were determined with MiXCR. For each individual, recombination models were inferred using an EM algorithm with the repgenHMM and IGoR tools. Shared clonotypes were analyzed with the tcR package in R, and sharing was normalized by the product of cloneset sizes. To study raw recombination without the effects of thymic and clonal selection, out-of-frame nonproductive sequences were analyzed. The public reads were reanalyzed by TCRdb: fastp trimming at Q25, MiXCR alignment, in-frame beta chains only. Each record represents a unique CDR3 protein, reported with the most common genes and DNA among its rows. TCRdb, not the authors, supplied the V and J calls. Across this sample there are 650,000 to 800,000 distinct CDR3 sequences, with over 8.5% seen only once. Roughly 0.97% of the sample is in the top ten clones.

The CDR3 has 17 amino acids, counting the end cysteine and phenylalanine. Only the CDR3 region is kept as DNA, spanning 51 bases read in frame from base 1. The germline V gene specifies MNHEY as CDR1 and SVGAGI as CDR2. V is shortened by 2 bases, J by 0 bases, and the region joining them spans 16 bases. Concerning this clonotype: Its antigen remains unidentified. No base quality values were provided; no much bigger clone lies one nucleotide off.

Every donor was a healthy Caucasian. Three pairs of female monozygotic twins, all aged about 18 to 30 years, made up the twin cohort. Peripheral blood mononuclear cells were the source from which RNA for the TCR libraries was isolated. The same sample was also studied in work on yellow fever vaccine responses in identical twins. As that second paper reports: The authors reported that the T cell response to vaccination in identical twins appeared partly convergent and partly personalized. Focusing on identical twins, the study followed the T cell clones that responded to the vaccine, and did so with precision.

In this chain, TRBV6-5 is recombined with TRBJ1-1; D gene: possibly TRBD1, on 6 matching bases. The specimen was PBMCs. The TCR was taken from a woman between 18 and 30 years old in good health. For the CDR3, the sequence is CASSYGLGQLMNTEAFF. The bases are TGTGCCAGCAGTTACGGCCTTGGACAGCTTATGAACACTGAAGCTTTCTTT.